The subject of this entry is one T cell receptor beta chain. Its target is not known. Data came from immunoSEQ multiplex PCR; TCRdb stores just in-frame clones and leaves some out. This sample has about 90,000 clones, with 80% to 85% found just once. This CDR3 spans 14 amino acids. Germline V lookup: CDR1 SGHRS, CDR2 YFSETQ. V lost 3 bases and J lost 8; bases outside the gene matches: 5. The data were obtained in a study of cytomegalovirus exposure and HLA in healthy donors. Study-level results: The study listed roughly 150 cytomegalovirus-associated TCR beta chains. A few chains tied to CMV proved CMV antigen-specific in vitro. A subsequent analysis found that TCR clusters from the first cohort also tended to co-occur in the 130 or so validation repertoires, with 90% to 95% of cluster scores above 0.

The chain carries TRBV5-1 and TRBJ1-6; 7 bases agree with TRBD1. The TCR originated in a woman under 30 in good health and CMV-seropositive. Sequencing was carried out using PBMCs. In DNA form, the CDR3 reads TGCGCCAGCAGCTCGGGACAGTTAGATTCACCCCTCCACTTT. It codes for CASSSGQLDSPLHF.